The clone carrying this TCR beta chain was seen a single time. This table comes from immunoSEQ multiplex PCR, and its TCRdb copy is limited to in-frame clones, with some not included. The sample holds 430,000 or so clones; approximately 92% are singletons and the top ten take just over 2.5%. This entry is derived from a study of Ad26.COV2.S vaccination and SARS-CoV-2 variants. Noted treatment: about 20 received Ad26.COV2.S at low or high dose, single or two shots; about 5 received placebo; per-sample allocation not given. It was on day 63 after the first vaccine or placebo injection that samples were taken. The TCR comes from a person between 18 and 65 years old who received the Ad26.COV2.S COVID-19 vaccine or a placebo. This specimen consisted of peripheral blood, obtained in a trial of Ad26.COV2.S vaccine versus placebo.

The CDR3 sequence: CASSESYLYNEQFF. In nucleotides, the CDR3 is TGTGCCAGCAGTGAATCATACCTCTACAATGAGCAGTTCTTC. This sequence joins TRBV2 and TRBJ2-1; D unclear. The CDR3 spans 14 residues. Germline assignment: CDR1 SNHLY and CDR2 FYNNEI. The V end lost 2 bases, the J end lost 3 bases, and 8 bases lay between the germline ends.